This TCR beta chain derives from a study of a mutant IDH1 vaccine in newly diagnosed glioma. At the level of the study: The sex distribution of treated patients was around 60% male and 37.5% female, with a mean age of 40.4 years. Prior therapy was radiotherapy, temozolomide, or both; most received both. Study conclusions and caveats: Pseudoprogression showed no apparent link to changes in top peripheral T cell clonotypes. Immune responses induced by vaccination arose in 93.3% of the patients.

Comment on this clone: Its antigen remains unidentified.

Assay: immunoSEQ multiplex PCR; the TCRdb copy retains only in-frame clones and omits some. The table shows tens of thousands of clones, with around four fifths occurring only once. The ends were cut back, 4 bases at V and 5 bases at J, with 17 bases in the middle. This CDR3 has 16 residues. Per the germline V gene, CDR1 is MGHRA and CDR2 is YSYEKL. Time point denoted: baseline, week 1 (first vaccination visit). Treatment in this sample: pre-vaccination baseline after standard-of-care therapy. The chain has TRBV4-1 and TRBJ2-2, with no clear D. This TCR was sampled from a woman aged 45-60 years with glioma. Sequences were derived from PBMCs, sampled from a glioma patient treated with radiotherapy, temozolomide or both. The DNA of the CDR3 is TGCGCCAGCAGCCCCCGTGGCATTTCCCCGACCGGGGAGCTGTTTTTT. It is translated as CASSPRGISPTGELFF.